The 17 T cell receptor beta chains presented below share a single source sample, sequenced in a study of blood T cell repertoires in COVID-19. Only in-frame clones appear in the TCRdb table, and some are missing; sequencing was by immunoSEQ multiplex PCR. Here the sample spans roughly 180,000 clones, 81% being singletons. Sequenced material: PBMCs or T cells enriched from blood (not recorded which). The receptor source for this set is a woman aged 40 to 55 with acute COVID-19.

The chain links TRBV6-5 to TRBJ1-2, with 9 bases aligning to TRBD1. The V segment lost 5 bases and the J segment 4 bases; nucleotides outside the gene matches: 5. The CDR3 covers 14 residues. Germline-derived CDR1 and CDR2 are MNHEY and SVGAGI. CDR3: CASSTSGQGYGYTF. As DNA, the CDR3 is TGTGCCAGCAGTACATCGGGACAGGGCTATGGCTACACCTTC.

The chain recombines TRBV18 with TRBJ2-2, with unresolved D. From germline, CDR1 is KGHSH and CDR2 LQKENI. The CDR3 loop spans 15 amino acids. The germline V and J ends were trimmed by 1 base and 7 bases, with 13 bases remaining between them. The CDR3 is CASSPQSSWSGELFF. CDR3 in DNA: TGTGCCAGCTCACCACAGAGTTCTTGGAGCGGGGAGCTGTTTTTT. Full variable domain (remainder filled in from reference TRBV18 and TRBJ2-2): NAGVMQNPRHLVRRRGQEARLRCSPMKGHSHVYWYRQLPEEGLKFMVYLQKENIIDESGMPKERFSAEFPKEGPSILRIQQVVRGDSAAYFCASSPQSSWSGELFFGEGSRLTVL.

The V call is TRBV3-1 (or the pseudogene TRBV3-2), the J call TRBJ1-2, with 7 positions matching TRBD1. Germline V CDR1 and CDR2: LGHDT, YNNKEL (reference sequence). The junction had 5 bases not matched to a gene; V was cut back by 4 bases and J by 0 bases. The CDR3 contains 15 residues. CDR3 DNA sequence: TGTGCCAGCAGCCCACTGGGACAGCCTAACTATGGCTACACCTTC. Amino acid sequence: CASSPLGQPNYGYTF.

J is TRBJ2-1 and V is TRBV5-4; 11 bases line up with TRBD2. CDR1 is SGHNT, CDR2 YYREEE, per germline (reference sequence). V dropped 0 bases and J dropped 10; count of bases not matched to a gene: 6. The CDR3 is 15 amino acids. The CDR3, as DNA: TGTGCCAGCAGCTTGGGGACTAGCGGGCCTGGGGAGCAGTTCTTC. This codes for CASSLGTSGPGEQFF.

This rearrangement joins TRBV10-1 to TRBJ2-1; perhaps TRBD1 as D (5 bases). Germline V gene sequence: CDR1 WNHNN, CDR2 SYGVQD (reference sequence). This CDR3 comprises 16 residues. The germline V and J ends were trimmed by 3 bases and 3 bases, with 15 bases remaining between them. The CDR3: CASSDKAMGRYNEQFF. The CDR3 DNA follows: TGCGCCAGCAGTGATAAGGCGATGGGGCGCTACAATGAGCAGTTCTTC.

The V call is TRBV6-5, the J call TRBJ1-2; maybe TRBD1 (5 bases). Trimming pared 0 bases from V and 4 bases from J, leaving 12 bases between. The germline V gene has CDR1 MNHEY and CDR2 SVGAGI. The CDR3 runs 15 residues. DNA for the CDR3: TGTGCCAGCAGTTACTCCAAGGGGCGGACCTATGGCTACACCTTC. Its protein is CASSYSKGRTYGYTF.

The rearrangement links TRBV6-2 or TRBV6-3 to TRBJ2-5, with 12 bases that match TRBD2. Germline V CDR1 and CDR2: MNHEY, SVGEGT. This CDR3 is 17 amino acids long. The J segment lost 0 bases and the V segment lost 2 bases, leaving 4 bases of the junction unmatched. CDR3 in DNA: TGTGCCAGCAGTTACAGGGGACTAGCGGGCAACCAAGAGACCCAGTACTTC. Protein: CASSYRGLAGNQETQYF.

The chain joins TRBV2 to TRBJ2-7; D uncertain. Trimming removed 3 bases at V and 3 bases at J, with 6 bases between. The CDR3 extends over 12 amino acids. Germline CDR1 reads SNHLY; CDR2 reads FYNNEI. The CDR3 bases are TGTGCCAGCAGTGAGGGCGACTACGAGCAGTACGTC. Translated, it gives CASSEGDYEQYV.

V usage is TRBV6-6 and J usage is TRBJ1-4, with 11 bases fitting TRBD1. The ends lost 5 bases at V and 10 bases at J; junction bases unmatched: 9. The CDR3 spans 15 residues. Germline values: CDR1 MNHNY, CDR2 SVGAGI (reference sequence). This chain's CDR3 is CASSLRDRGFSKLFF. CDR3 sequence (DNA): TGTGCCAGCAGTCTCCGGGACAGGGGGTTCTCAAAACTGTTTTTT.

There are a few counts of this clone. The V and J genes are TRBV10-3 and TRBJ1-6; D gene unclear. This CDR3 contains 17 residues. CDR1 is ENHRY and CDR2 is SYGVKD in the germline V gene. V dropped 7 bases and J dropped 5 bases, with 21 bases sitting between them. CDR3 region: CAIKRDTSSTDNSPLHF. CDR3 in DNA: TGTGCCATCAAGCGGGATACATCTTCTACGGATAATTCACCCCTCCACTTT.

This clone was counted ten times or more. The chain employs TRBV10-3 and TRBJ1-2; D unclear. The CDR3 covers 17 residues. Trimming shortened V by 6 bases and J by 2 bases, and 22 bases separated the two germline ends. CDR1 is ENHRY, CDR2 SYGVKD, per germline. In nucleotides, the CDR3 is TGTGCCATCAGCCCCTCGACGGCGAACAGAGAAAACTATGGCTACACCTTC. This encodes CAISPSTANRENYGYTF.

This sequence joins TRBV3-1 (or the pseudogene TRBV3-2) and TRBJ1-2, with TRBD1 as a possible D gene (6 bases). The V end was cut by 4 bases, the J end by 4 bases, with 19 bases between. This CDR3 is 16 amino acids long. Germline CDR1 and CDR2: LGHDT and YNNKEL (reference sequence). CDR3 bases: TGTGCCAGCAGCCCCTATACAGGGAATGCCCTCTATGGCTACACCTTC. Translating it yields CASSPYTGNALYGYTF.

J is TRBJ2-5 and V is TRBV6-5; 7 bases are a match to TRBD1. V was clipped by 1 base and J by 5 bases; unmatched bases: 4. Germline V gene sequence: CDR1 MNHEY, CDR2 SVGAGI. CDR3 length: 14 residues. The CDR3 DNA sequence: TGTGCCAGCAGTTACTTAGACAGGGCGGAGACCCAGTACTTC. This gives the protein CASSYLDRAETQYF.

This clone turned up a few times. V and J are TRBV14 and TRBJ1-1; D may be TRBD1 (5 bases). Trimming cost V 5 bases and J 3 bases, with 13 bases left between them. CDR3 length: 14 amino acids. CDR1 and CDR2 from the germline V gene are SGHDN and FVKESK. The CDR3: CASSVAGQDTEAFF. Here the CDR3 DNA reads TGTGCCAGCAGCGTGGCAGGGCAGGACACTGAAGCTTTCTTT.

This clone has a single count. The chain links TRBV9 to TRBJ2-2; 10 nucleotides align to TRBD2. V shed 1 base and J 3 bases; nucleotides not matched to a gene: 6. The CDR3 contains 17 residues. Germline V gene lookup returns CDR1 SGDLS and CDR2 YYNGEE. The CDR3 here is CASSVLSGRVHTGELFF. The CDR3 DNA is TGTGCCAGCAGCGTATTAAGCGGGAGGGTTCACACCGGGGAGCTGTTTTTT.

Here the CDR3 DNA reads TGTGCCAGCAGCTTAGGGACTAGCGGGTGGAGGCGAGAGCAGTTCTTC. The encoded protein is CASSLGTSGWRREQFF. The genes are TRBV7-9 and TRBJ2-1; 11 positions agree with TRBD2. CDR1 and CDR2 (germline): SEHNR, FQNEAQ (reference sequence). This CDR3 spans 16 amino acids. Unmatched junction bases numbered 9, after V lost 1 base and J lost 10 bases.

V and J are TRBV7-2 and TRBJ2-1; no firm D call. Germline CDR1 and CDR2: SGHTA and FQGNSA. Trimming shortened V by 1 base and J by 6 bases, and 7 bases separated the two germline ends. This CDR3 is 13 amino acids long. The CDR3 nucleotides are TGTGCCAGCAGCTTAGGTCACATCAATGAGCAGTTCTTC. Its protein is CASSLGHINEQFF.